Listed below are T cell receptor beta chains from one sample, sequenced in a study of post-analysis software for immune sequencing data. MiXCR, run by TCRdb on the PCR reads, gives a single entry per CDR3 protein. The table shows a few hundred thousand distinct CDR3 sequences, with approximately 33% occurring only once. The source material was blood. These receptors were obtained from a girl under 18 with multiple sclerosis. The CDR3 runs from the conserved cysteine through the conserved F or W. Fields, in order: V gene, J gene, D gene, clone size, CDR3 DNA, CDR3 protein. D genes are given only for firm matches. Only part of the rows carry a size: once, few, many, or a class if the clone is expanded.

v_gene: TRBV7-2
j_gene: TRBJ2-7
d_gene: TRBD1
abundance: few
CDR3nt: TGTGCCAGCAGCTTAGGGACAGGGGTAGACGAGCAGTACTTC
CDR3aa: CASSLGTGVDEQYF

v_gene: TRBV5-1
j_gene: TRBJ2-7
d_gene: -
abundance: -
CDR3nt: TGCGCCAGCAGCCCCGGGGGAGAATTCTACGAGCAGTACTTC
CDR3aa: CASSPGGEFYEQYF

v_gene: TRBV20-1
j_gene: TRBJ2-1
d_gene: TRBD2
abundance: -
CDR3nt: TGCAGTGCTAGTGCCGGGGGGTTCTACAATGAGCGGTTCTTC
CDR3aa: CSASAGGFYNERFF

v_gene: TRBV6-6
j_gene: TRBJ2-5
d_gene: -
abundance: -
CDR3nt: TGTGCCAGCAGTTACACCGGGGAGACCCAGTACTTC
CDR3aa: CASSYTGETQYF

v_gene: TRBV28
j_gene: TRBJ2-7
d_gene: TRBD2
abundance: -
CDR3nt: TGTGCCAGCAGTTTACTTACTCGGACTAGCGGCTTATACGAGCAGTACTTC
CDR3aa: CASSLLTRTSGLYEQYF

v_gene: TRBV12-3/TRBV12-4
j_gene: TRBJ2-7
d_gene: TRBD1
abundance: few
CDR3nt: TGTGCCAGCACCGACAGGGCCGAGCAGTACTTC
CDR3aa: CASTDRAEQYF

v_gene: TRBV5-1
j_gene: TRBJ2-1
d_gene: TRBD1
abundance: -
CDR3nt: TGCGCCAGCAGCTTTCGACAGGGGTTGTCCTACAATGAGCAGTTCTTC
CDR3aa: CASSFRQGLSYNEQFF

v_gene: TRBV20-1
j_gene: TRBJ2-1
d_gene: -
abundance: -
CDR3nt: TGCAGTGCTAGAGGGTCCAATGAGCAGTTCTTC
CDR3aa: CSARGSNEQFF

v_gene: TRBV7-2
j_gene: TRBJ1-5
d_gene: TRBD1
abundance: -
CDR3nt: TGTGCCGGCAGCTTAGTAGGGGGCAGCAATCAGCCCCAGCATTTT
CDR3aa: CAGSLVGGSNQPQHF

v_gene: TRBV7-2
j_gene: TRBJ2-3
d_gene: -
abundance: -
CDR3nt: TGTGCCAGCAGCTTAGATAGGGCGGCAGATACGCAGTATTTT
CDR3aa: CASSLDRAADTQYF

v_gene: TRBV20-1
j_gene: TRBJ1-2
d_gene: TRBD1
abundance: -
CDR3nt: TGCAGTGCTAGGGGCTCGACAGGGAACTATGGCTACACCTTC
CDR3aa: CSARGSTGNYGYTF

v_gene: TRBV4-1
j_gene: TRBJ2-5
d_gene: TRBD2
abundance: -
CDR3nt: TGCGCCAGCAGCCAAGGGACTAGCGGGGGAGAAGAGACCCAGTACTTC
CDR3aa: CASSQGTSGGEETQYF

v_gene: TRBV11-2
j_gene: TRBJ1-2
d_gene: -
abundance: -
CDR3nt: TGTGCCAGCAGCTTAGATCTTAGCAGGAACTATGGCTACACCTTC
CDR3aa: CASSLDLSRNYGYTF

v_gene: TRBV12-3/TRBV12-4
j_gene: TRBJ1-5
d_gene: -
abundance: -
CDR3nt: TGTGCCAGCACCGTCGGGACACGCTTTCCCCAGCATTTT
CDR3aa: CASTVGTRFPQHF

v_gene: TRBV25-1
j_gene: TRBJ2-1
d_gene: -
abundance: -
CDR3nt: TGTGCCAGCATGTCTGGCACCGAGCAGTTCTTC
CDR3aa: CASMSGTEQFF

v_gene: TRBV20-1
j_gene: TRBJ2-7
d_gene: TRBD1
abundance: -
CDR3nt: TGCAGTGCCAGTACGACAGGGCACGAGCAGTACTTC
CDR3aa: CSASTTGHEQYF

v_gene: TRBV5-1
j_gene: TRBJ2-7
d_gene: -
abundance: -
CDR3nt: TGCGCCAGCAGCTTTGGGGACACTTCCTACGAGCAGTACTTC
CDR3aa: CASSFGDTSYEQYF

v_gene: TRBV5-1
j_gene: TRBJ2-7
d_gene: TRBD2
abundance: -
CDR3nt: TGCGCCAGCAGCTTGGATGCACTAGCGGGCCTCCCCCCCTTCTACGAGCAGTACTTC
CDR3aa: CASSLDALAGLPPFYEQYF

v_gene: TRBV7-9
j_gene: TRBJ2-1
d_gene: -
abundance: -
CDR3nt: TGTGCCAGCAGCTTAAGGGCAGGCCCTCGCAATGAGCAGTTCTTC
CDR3aa: CASSLRAGPRNEQFF

v_gene: TRBV4-1
j_gene: TRBJ1-2
d_gene: -
abundance: -
CDR3nt: TGCGCCAGCAGCCAAGTCTTCCAACAGGGACGGTATGGCTACACCTTC
CDR3aa: CASSQVFQQGRYGYTF

v_gene: TRBV5-1
j_gene: TRBJ2-7
d_gene: TRBD1
abundance: -
CDR3nt: TGCGCCAGCCGGGACAGCCTTTCTTACGAGCAGTACTTC
CDR3aa: CASRDSLSYEQYF

v_gene: TRBV6-5
j_gene: TRBJ1-2
d_gene: -
abundance: -
CDR3nt: TGTGCCAGCAGTTACTCGGCGGGGAACTATGGCTACACCTTC
CDR3aa: CASSYSAGNYGYTF

v_gene: TRBV5-1
j_gene: TRBJ2-3
d_gene: -
abundance: few
CDR3nt: TGCGCCAGCAGGCCAGGACTCGTCACAGATACGCAGTATTTT
CDR3aa: CASRPGLVTDTQYF

v_gene: TRBV28
j_gene: TRBJ1-6
d_gene: -
abundance: -
CDR3nt: TGTGCCAGCAGTCCCCATAATTCACCCCTCCACTTT
CDR3aa: CASSPHNSPLHF

v_gene: TRBV6-5
j_gene: TRBJ2-1
d_gene: -
abundance: -
CDR3nt: TGTGCCAGCAGTTACTCACCCGACAGTGAGCAGTTCTTC
CDR3aa: CASSYSPDSEQFF

v_gene: TRBV12-3/TRBV12-4
j_gene: TRBJ2-3
d_gene: TRBD1
abundance: few
CDR3nt: TGTGCCAGCAGGTCGACGGGACAGGGACGGGATACGCAGTATTTT
CDR3aa: CASRSTGQGRDTQYF

v_gene: TRBV6-1
j_gene: TRBJ2-3
d_gene: -
abundance: few
CDR3nt: TGTGCCAGCACTCAACCCGGACTCTCCGGAGCAACAGATACGCAGTATTTT
CDR3aa: CASTQPGLSGATDTQYF

v_gene: TRBV21-1
j_gene: TRBJ2-7
d_gene: -
abundance: few
CDR3nt: TGTGCCAGCAGCAAACTTCAGGGTACGAGCTCCTACGAGCAGTACTTC
CDR3aa: CASSKLQGTSSYEQYF

v_gene: TRBV3-1
j_gene: TRBJ2-7
d_gene: TRBD2
abundance: once
CDR3nt: TGTGCCAGCAGCCAAGGGGCCGGGACTAGCGGCCGGGCCCAGTACTTC
CDR3aa: CASSQGAGTSGRAQYF

v_gene: TRBV28
j_gene: TRBJ1-5
d_gene: -
abundance: -
CDR3nt: TGTGCCAGCAGTTCCCGGGCCGTCTTGAACCAGCCCCAGCATTTT
CDR3aa: CASSSRAVLNQPQHF

v_gene: TRBV6-1
j_gene: TRBJ2-7
d_gene: TRBD2
abundance: few
CDR3nt: TGTGCCAGCAACGATAATTTGGTCCTCGCGGGGGGGCCGGGGTACGAGCAGTACTTC
CDR3aa: CASNDNLVLAGGPGYEQYF

v_gene: TRBV29-1
j_gene: TRBJ2-7
d_gene: TRBD2
abundance: many
CDR3nt: TGCAGCGTTGAAATCAGCGGGGGGGCTTCCTACGAGCAGTACTTC
CDR3aa: CSVEISGGASYEQYF

v_gene: TRBV9
j_gene: TRBJ1-2
d_gene: -
abundance: few
CDR3nt: TGTGCCAGCAGCGGAGGGGTTAACTATGGCTACACCTTC
CDR3aa: CASSGGVNYGYTF

v_gene: TRBV28
j_gene: TRBJ1-2
d_gene: TRBD1
abundance: -
CDR3nt: TGTGCCAGCAGTTCGTCCGGGACAGGGGGAACTCGAGATGGCTACACCTTC
CDR3aa: CASSSSGTGGTRDGYTF

v_gene: TRBV3-1
j_gene: TRBJ2-7
d_gene: -
abundance: few
CDR3nt: TGTGCCAGCAGCCCCGAGGGACGTGGCGCGTACTTC
CDR3aa: CASSPEGRGAYF

v_gene: TRBV29-1
j_gene: TRBJ2-3
d_gene: -
abundance: -
CDR3nt: TGCAGCGTTGAAGGGGGACCCCATTACACAGATACGCAGTATTTT
CDR3aa: CSVEGGPHYTDTQYF

v_gene: TRBV5-1
j_gene: TRBJ2-7
d_gene: -
abundance: many
CDR3nt: TGCGCCAGCAGCCCACAGGACTCCTACGAGCAGTACTTC
CDR3aa: CASSPQDSYEQYF

v_gene: TRBV7-2
j_gene: TRBJ2-7
d_gene: -
abundance: once
CDR3nt: TGTGCCAGCAGCTTTGGTACAGCCCAGTACTTC
CDR3aa: CASSFGTAQYF

v_gene: TRBV18
j_gene: TRBJ1-1
d_gene: -
abundance: once
CDR3nt: TGTGCCAGCTCACCAACACTTTTAGACTGGGGGACTGAAGCTTTCTTT
CDR3aa: CASSPTLLDWGTEAFF

v_gene: TRBV6-2/TRBV6-3
j_gene: TRBJ1-2
d_gene: -
abundance: -
CDR3nt: TGTGCCAGCAGCTCCAGAAACTATGGCTACACCTTC
CDR3aa: CASSSRNYGYTF

v_gene: TRBV29-1
j_gene: TRBJ2-5
d_gene: -
abundance: -
CDR3nt: TGCAGCGTTGAAGATTTACGGGGTAAAGAGACCCAGTACTTC
CDR3aa: CSVEDLRGKETQYF

v_gene: TRBV24-1
j_gene: TRBJ2-3
d_gene: TRBD2
abundance: -
CDR3nt: TGTGCCACCAGTGACTCGGGTCTAGCGGGGCTGAGCACAGATACGCAGTATTTT
CDR3aa: CATSDSGLAGLSTDTQYF

v_gene: TRBV3-1
j_gene: TRBJ2-7
d_gene: -
abundance: -
CDR3nt: TGTGCCAGCAGCCAAGCGCCCTCCTACGAGCAGTACTTC
CDR3aa: CASSQAPSYEQYF

v_gene: TRBV4-1
j_gene: TRBJ1-2
d_gene: TRBD1
abundance: few
CDR3nt: TGCGCCAGCAGCCCCGGGGACAGTTTGGGCTATGGCTACACCTTC
CDR3aa: CASSPGDSLGYGYTF

v_gene: TRBV20-1
j_gene: TRBJ2-1
d_gene: -
abundance: -
CDR3nt: TGCAGTGCTCCCCCCAGATCCTACAATGAGCAGTTCTTC
CDR3aa: CSAPPRSYNEQFF

v_gene: TRBV12-3/TRBV12-4
j_gene: TRBJ2-7
d_gene: -
abundance: -
CDR3nt: TGTGCCAGCAGTCCCTCGCCGGACGAGCAGTACTTC
CDR3aa: CASSPSPDEQYF

v_gene: TRBV25-1
j_gene: TRBJ2-3
d_gene: -
abundance: -
CDR3nt: TGTGCCAGCAGTGATGGGGGGTGGGGAGTCACAGATACGCAGTATTTT
CDR3aa: CASSDGGWGVTDTQYF

v_gene: TRBV20-1
j_gene: TRBJ1-6
d_gene: -
abundance: -
CDR3nt: TGCAGTGCTAGAGAGGACAGTAGCTCCTATAATTCACCCCTCCACTTT
CDR3aa: CSAREDSSSYNSPLHF

v_gene: TRBV12-3/TRBV12-4
j_gene: TRBJ1-6
d_gene: -
abundance: -
CDR3nt: TGTGCCAGCAGTTTGGCGGGTACACCCCTCCACTTT
CDR3aa: CASSLAGTPLHF

v_gene: TRBV7-9
j_gene: TRBJ1-5
d_gene: -
abundance: -
CDR3nt: TGTGCCAGCAGCCTCGGTCGGGGGGACAATCAGCCCCAGCATTTT
CDR3aa: CASSLGRGDNQPQHF

v_gene: TRBV20-1
j_gene: TRBJ2-1
d_gene: TRBD2
abundance: -
CDR3nt: TGCAGTGCTAGAGATCTCGGGGGGGGCGCCAGCTCCTACAATGAGCAGTTCTTC
CDR3aa: CSARDLGGGASSYNEQFF

v_gene: TRBV27
j_gene: TRBJ1-1
d_gene: TRBD1
abundance: -
CDR3nt: TGTGCCTGCAGCTTAGGACAGGGGATGAACACTGAAGCTTTCTTT
CDR3aa: CACSLGQGMNTEAFF

v_gene: TRBV7-9
j_gene: TRBJ1-2
d_gene: -
abundance: few
CDR3nt: TGTGCCAGCAGCTCCGTTCTCGGGACGGATGCCAACTATGGCTACACCTTC
CDR3aa: CASSSVLGTDANYGYTF